One and the same sample provided the 3 T cell receptor beta chains below, sequenced in a study of follicular helper T cells after annual influenza vaccination. As to time point: 2015-2016 season, 7 days after influenza vaccination. Measured with immunoSEQ multiplex PCR; TCRdb has only the in-frame clones, and not every one. The sample has more than 6,500 clones, 75% to 90% seen once. Sequenced material: CXCR5- memory CD4+ T cells sorted from blood, taken 7 days after influenza vaccination. The source of these receptors is an adult who received the influenza vaccine.

The count of this clone is one. The J gene is TRBJ1-3, the V gene TRBV5-4; TRBD1 might be the D (6 bases). The CDR3 is made up of 15 amino acids. Deletions cut 4 bases from V and 1 base from J, with 12 bases between. Germline CDR1 reads SGHNT; CDR2 reads YYREEE (reference sequence). The CDR3 nucleotides read TGTGCCAGCAGCCCGAAGAGGGGGTCTGGAAACACCATATATTTT. It is translated as CASSPKRGSGNTIYF.

V and J are TRBV5-1 and TRBJ2-5, with D tentatively TRBD1 (6 bases). Germline values: CDR1 SGHRS, CDR2 YFSETQ. Deletions cut 0 bases from V and 3 bases from J, with 15 bases between. The CDR3 contains 16 residues. The CDR3 sequence is CASSLGRQGLEETQYF. The CDR3 DNA sequence: TGCGCCAGCAGCTTGGGTCGGCAGGGGTTAGAAGAGACCCAGTACTTC.

For the CDR3, the DNA is TGTGCCAGCAGTTTCCGCTATAGCGGGGGCGTGTACGAGCAGTACTTC. Its translation: CASSFRYSGGVYEQYF. The V and J genes are TRBV27 and TRBJ2-7; 9 nucleotides agree with TRBD2. Trimming removed 3 bases from V and 4 bases from J; junction bases left unmatched: 10. The CDR3 has 16 amino acids. Germline lookup yields CDR1 MNHEY and CDR2 SMNVEV (reference sequence).